Listed here are 5 T cell receptor beta chains from one sample, sequenced in a study of cytomegalovirus exposure and HLA in healthy donors. Primers: 60 Vbeta forward and 13 Jbeta reverse. The table came from immunoSEQ multiplex PCR; TCRdb's copy has only in-frame clones and leaves some out. The table records around 190,000 clones, just under 80% of them present only once. Sequences were obtained from PBMCs. The receptors were sampled from a female donor in good health and CMV-seronegative.

A single count supports this clone. The chain employs TRBV28 and TRBJ2-1, with TRBD2 identical over 10 bases. Germline assignment: CDR1 MDHEN and CDR2 SYDVKM. The CDR3 has 19 amino acids. The ends lost 3 bases at V and 0 bases at J; junction bases unmatched: 11. The CDR3 here is CASSFVYTGLAVSYNEQFF. CDR3 nucleotides: TGTGCCAGCAGTTTCGTTTATACAGGACTAGCGGTCTCCTACAATGAGCAGTTCTTC.

This sequence joins TRBV28 and TRBJ2-3; 7 nucleotides align to TRBD2. Germline assignment: CDR1 MDHEN and CDR2 SYDVKM. Trimming cost V 4 bases and J 6 bases; bases outside gene matches: 16. The CDR3 spans 17 residues. The CDR3 region has the DNA TGTGCCAGCAGTTCCCCCGGCACGGGAGGACTTGACGATACGCAGTATTTT. Translation: CASSSPGTGGLDDTQYF.

The chain is built from TRBV13 and TRBJ2-1; D is possibly TRBD2 (6 bases). The CDR3 is 16 amino acids. V shed 5 bases and J shed 0 bases, with 14 bases lying between them. Germline CDR1 reads PRHDT; CDR2 reads FYEKMQ (reference sequence). Here the CDR3 reads CASSPVRGISYNEQFF. In nucleotides, the CDR3 is TGTGCCAGCAGCCCAGTACGCGGGATCTCCTACAATGAGCAGTTCTTC.

The rearrangement links TRBV6-1 to TRBJ2-1; the match to TRBD1 covers 7 bases. Germline values: CDR1 MNHNS, CDR2 SASEGT. The CDR3 is 15 amino acids. With V trimmed by 4 bases and J by 4 bases, 7 bases remained unmatched. The CDR3 DNA reads TGTGCCAGCAGTGCTGGACAGGACTGGTACAATGAGCAGTTCTTC. It yields the protein CASSAGQDWYNEQFF.

The V call is TRBV28, the J call TRBJ2-7; TRBD2 matches 7 bases. Near its end, the DNA agrees better with TRBJ2-1, so the J call may be wrong. The CDR3 runs 15 residues. Per germline, CDR1 MDHEN and CDR2 SYDVKM. This CDR3 is CASSLLRTRVREQFF. As DNA, the CDR3 is TGTGCCAGCAGTTTACTTAGGACTAGGGTCCGCGAGCAGTTCTTC.